Included here is one T cell receptor beta chain sequence, with context. No antigen is known for it. This table comes from immunoSEQ multiplex PCR, and its TCRdb copy is limited to in-frame clones, with some not included. Of roughly 32,000 clones in the sample, more than 70% were seen once. Looked up from germline, CDR1 is SSHAT and CDR2 is FNYEAQ (reference sequence). The CDR3 has 13 amino acids. The V and J ends lost 4 bases and 4 bases respectively, with 8 bases between them. The time point denotes: week 47, end of study. Each dose of the vaccine consisted of 300 ug of mutant IDH1 20-mer peptide, with topical imiquimod. The entry originates in a study of a mutant IDH1 vaccine in newly diagnosed glioma.

The source is a man aged 40-50 years with glioma. Sequences were derived from PBMCs, sampled from a glioma patient whose treatment included an IDH1 peptide vaccine. This rearrangement joins TRBV7-7 to TRBJ1-3, with D uncertain. CDR3 in amino acids: CASSSREGNTIYF. The DNA for the CDR3 is TGTGCCAGCAGCTCCCGAGAGGGAAACACCATATATTTT.